What follows describes a single TCR beta chain. Its cognate antigen is unknown. The CDR3 is 13 residues long. V lost 3 bases and J lost 6, with 8 bases in between. Germline V CDR1 and CDR2: LNHDA, SQIVND (reference sequence). MiXCR was run by TCRdb on the reads, yielding one entry per CDR3 protein. Seen here are a few hundred thousand distinct CDR3 sequences, around a third observed once, and the top ten hold 17%. This sample was taken from a study of T cell repertoires in cytomegalovirus infection. About the research overall: Indications of both CMV infection and matching HLA type were provided by public TCR beta signatures.

General study results and limits: Cumulative frequency (of public TCR beta family members) identified carriers of CMV plus the relevant HLA.

Sequencing used cultured PBMCs, obtained from culture after CMV antigen stimulation. This sequence joins TRBV19 and TRBJ2-2, with unresolved D. The receptor was isolated from a human donor in good health (CMV status not recorded). Some clones in this sample may be carry-over from other donors' samples. This chain's CDR3 is CASSMGSPGELFF. CDR3 nucleotides: TGTGCCAGTAGTATGGGTAGCCCCGGGGAGCTGTTTTTT.